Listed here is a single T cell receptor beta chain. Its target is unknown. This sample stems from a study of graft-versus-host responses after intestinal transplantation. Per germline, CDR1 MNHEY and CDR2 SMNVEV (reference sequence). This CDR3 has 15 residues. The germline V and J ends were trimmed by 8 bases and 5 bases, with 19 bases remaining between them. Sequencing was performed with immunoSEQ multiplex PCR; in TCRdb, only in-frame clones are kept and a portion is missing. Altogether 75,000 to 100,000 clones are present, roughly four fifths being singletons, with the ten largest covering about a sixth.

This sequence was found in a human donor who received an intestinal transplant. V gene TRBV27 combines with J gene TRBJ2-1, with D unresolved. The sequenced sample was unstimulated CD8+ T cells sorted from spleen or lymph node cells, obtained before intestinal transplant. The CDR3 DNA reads TGTGCCAGCTACTTTCTTTATCCTACCAACAATGAGCAGTTCTTC. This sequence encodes CASYFLYPTNNEQFF.